This is a list of T cell receptor beta chains from one sample in a study of T-cell reconstitution after alpha-beta-depleted transplantation in children. Via MiXCR, TCRdb re-called the PCR reads, giving one row per CDR3 protein. The repertoire consists of 500,000 to 750,000 distinct CDR3 sequences, with approximately 30% occurring once and the leading ten covering 30% to 40%. The specimen comprised PBMCs, sampled before TCRalphabeta/CD19-depleted stem cell transplant. The receptor source for this set is a boy in the first two years of life with Wiskott-Aldrich syndrome, due to receive a stem cell transplant. The CDR3 runs from the conserved cysteine through the conserved F or W. D genes are given only for firm matches. The listing skips clone size in some rows; elsewhere it reads once, few, many or a size class.

J gene: TRBJ2-7; clone size: -; D gene: TRBD2; V gene: TRBV5-1; CDR3 DNA: TGCGCCAGCAGCTCGGGACTAGCGGGAGTAAGGTACGAGCAGTACTTC; CDR3 protein: CASSSGLAGVRYEQYF
J gene: TRBJ2-7; clone size: -; D gene: TRBD2; V gene: TRBV15; CDR3 DNA: TGTTCCACCAGCGGGGGACTGATCTACGAGCAGTACTTC; CDR3 protein: CSTSGGLIYEQYF
J gene: TRBJ2-5; clone size: -; D gene: -; V gene: TRBV9; CDR3 DNA: TGTGCCAGCAGCGTATCCGGGAGCTCTCAAGAGACCCAGTACTTC; CDR3 protein: CASSVSGSSQETQYF
J gene: TRBJ2-3; clone size: -; D gene: -; V gene: TRBV5-1; CDR3 DNA: TGCGCCAGCAGCTTACAGCACACAGATACGCAGTATTTT; CDR3 protein: CASSLQHTDTQYF
J gene: TRBJ2-5; clone size: few; D gene: -; V gene: TRBV7-2; CDR3 DNA: TGTGCCAGCAGCTTAGCTCGGGTAGGCCAAGAGACCCAGTACTTC; CDR3 protein: CASSLARVGQETQYF
J gene: TRBJ2-2; clone size: -; D gene: TRBD2; V gene: TRBV5-1; CDR3 DNA: TGCGCCAGCAGCTACCTGTCTAGCGGGAGGACCGGGGAGCTGTTTTTT; CDR3 protein: CASSYLSSGRTGELFF
J gene: TRBJ2-5; clone size: -; D gene: -; V gene: TRBV24-1; CDR3 DNA: TGTGCCACCAGTGATTCCTCAGAAGAGACCCAGTACTTC; CDR3 protein: CATSDSSEETQYF
J gene: TRBJ1-1; clone size: few; D gene: -; V gene: TRBV12-3/TRBV12-4; CDR3 DNA: TGTGCCAGCTTAAGCCTGGGACTGGGTGCTTTCTTT; CDR3 protein: CASLSLGLGAFF
J gene: TRBJ2-1; clone size: few; D gene: TRBD2; V gene: TRBV9; CDR3 DNA: TGTGCCAGCAGCGTAGGAGGCGGGAGGGTCTACAATGAGCAGTTCTTC; CDR3 protein: CASSVGGGRVYNEQFF
J gene: TRBJ1-5; clone size: few; D gene: -; V gene: TRBV20-1; CDR3 DNA: TGCAGTGCTAGAGGGGTGAGGGGCGCGGGCAATCAGCCCCAGCATTTT; CDR3 protein: CSARGVRGAGNQPQHF
J gene: TRBJ1-1; clone size: few; D gene: -; V gene: TRBV12-3/TRBV12-4; CDR3 DNA: TGTGCCAGCAGTTTACGGCGTACGAACACTGAAGCTTTCTTT; CDR3 protein: CASSLRRTNTEAFF
J gene: TRBJ2-1; clone size: few; D gene: -; V gene: TRBV12-3/TRBV12-4; CDR3 DNA: TGTGCCAGCAGTTTAGTAAGGGCTAGCGAGCAGTTCTTC; CDR3 protein: CASSLVRASEQFF
J gene: TRBJ1-2; clone size: -; D gene: -; V gene: TRBV20-1; CDR3 DNA: TGCAGTGCGACGTGGGGTCGTGGCTACACCTTC; CDR3 protein: CSATWGRGYTF
J gene: TRBJ1-5; clone size: few; D gene: -; V gene: TRBV20-1; CDR3 DNA: TGCAGTGCCTCAGGTCGGAGCAATCAGCCCCAGCATTTT; CDR3 protein: CSASGRSNQPQHF
J gene: TRBJ2-3; clone size: -; D gene: TRBD1; V gene: TRBV29-1; CDR3 DNA: TGCAGCTTTGAGGGTCGGGACAGGGGGCATTACACAGATACGCAGTATTTT; CDR3 protein: CSFEGRDRGHYTDTQYF
J gene: TRBJ2-4; clone size: -; D gene: -; V gene: TRBV20-1; CDR3 DNA: TGCAGTGCTAGTACTCTAGCCAAAAACATTCAGTACTTC; CDR3 protein: CSASTLAKNIQYF
J gene: TRBJ2-1; clone size: -; D gene: -; V gene: TRBV5-1; CDR3 DNA: TGCGCCAGCAGCTTGCCCTTCCGGACCAAACGCAATGAGCAGTTCTTC; CDR3 protein: CASSLPFRTKRNEQFF
J gene: TRBJ1-1; clone size: few; D gene: -; V gene: TRBV29-1; CDR3 DNA: TGCAGCGTCTCCGGGACGGTGAACACTGAAGCTTTCTTT; CDR3 protein: CSVSGTVNTEAFF
J gene: TRBJ2-2; clone size: -; D gene: TRBD2; V gene: TRBV5-1; CDR3 DNA: TGCGCCAGCAGCCGGACTAGCGGGGCTGCGAACACCGGGGAGCTGTTTTTT; CDR3 protein: CASSRTSGAANTGELFF
J gene: TRBJ1-2; clone size: -; D gene: TRBD1; V gene: TRBV6-5; CDR3 DNA: TGTGCCAGCAGTTACGATTCTGGACAGGGCGGCTATGGCTACACCTTC; CDR3 protein: CASSYDSGQGGYGYTF
J gene: TRBJ1-1; clone size: once; D gene: -; V gene: TRBV18; CDR3 DNA: TGTGCCAGCTCACTTCTCCGGGAGGAAGCTTTCTTT; CDR3 protein: CASSLLREEAFF
J gene: TRBJ2-7; clone size: -; D gene: TRBD2; V gene: TRBV7-2; CDR3 DNA: TGTGCCAGCAGCCCCTGGCGGGAGTTGTACTTC; CDR3 protein: CASSPWRELYF
J gene: TRBJ2-3; clone size: many; D gene: TRBD1; V gene: TRBV5-1; CDR3 DNA: TGCGCCAGCAGCTTACGGACAGGGCCAGGCACAGATACGCAGTATTTT; CDR3 protein: CASSLRTGPGTDTQYF
J gene: TRBJ2-1; clone size: few; D gene: -; V gene: TRBV21-1; CDR3 DNA: TGTGCCAGCAGCCCCTTGGGAGGGACTAGAGGGAATGAGCAGTTCTTC; CDR3 protein: CASSPLGGTRGNEQFF
J gene: TRBJ2-7; clone size: -; D gene: TRBD1; V gene: TRBV5-1; CDR3 DNA: TGCGCCAGCAGCTATGGACAGGGTCCCTACGAGCAGTACTTC; CDR3 protein: CASSYGQGPYEQYF
J gene: TRBJ1-2; clone size: few; D gene: TRBD1; V gene: TRBV4-2; CDR3 DNA: TGTGCCAGCAGCCCAAAGCGGACAGGGAATGGCTACACCTTC; CDR3 protein: CASSPKRTGNGYTF
J gene: TRBJ2-5; clone size: once; D gene: TRBD1; V gene: TRBV20-1; CDR3 DNA: TGCAGTGCTAGAGGGACCCACACACCAGGGGGGACCCAGTACTTC; CDR3 protein: CSARGTHTPGGTQYF
J gene: TRBJ2-7; clone size: few; D gene: TRBD1; V gene: TRBV12-3/TRBV12-4; CDR3 DNA: TGTGCCAGCAGTTTCAACAGGGGGCTCTACGAGCAGTACTTC; CDR3 protein: CASSFNRGLYEQYF
J gene: TRBJ2-3; clone size: few; D gene: -; V gene: TRBV28; CDR3 DNA: TGTGCCAGCATGGTCCAGGCAGATACGCAGTATTTT; CDR3 protein: CASMVQADTQYF
J gene: TRBJ2-6; clone size: few; D gene: -; V gene: TRBV7-9; CDR3 DNA: TGTGCCAGCAGCGCTAACCGACAGCACTCTGGGGCCAACGTCCTGACTTTC; CDR3 protein: CASSANRQHSGANVLTF
J gene: TRBJ1-1; clone size: few; D gene: -; V gene: TRBV20-1; CDR3 DNA: TGCAGTGCTCCGAAGAGGAATGAAGCTTTCTTT; CDR3 protein: CSAPKRNEAFF
J gene: TRBJ2-1; clone size: -; D gene: -; V gene: TRBV12-3/TRBV12-4; CDR3 DNA: TGTGCCAGCAGCCCTTACTACCAGGGGAATGAGCAGTTCTTC; CDR3 protein: CASSPYYQGNEQFF
J gene: TRBJ2-1; clone size: -; D gene: TRBD2; V gene: TRBV5-1; CDR3 DNA: TGCGCCAGCAGCTTGATGAGCGGGAGGGATGACTACAATGAGCAGTTCTTC; CDR3 protein: CASSLMSGRDDYNEQFF
J gene: TRBJ1-5; clone size: few; D gene: -; V gene: TRBV7-9; CDR3 DNA: TGTGCCAGCAGCCAGGCAGGGGATAGCAATCAGCCCCAGCATTTT; CDR3 protein: CASSQAGDSNQPQHF
J gene: TRBJ2-7; clone size: -; D gene: TRBD2; V gene: TRBV18; CDR3 DNA: TGTGCCAGCTCACCGGGCAGACCCCCTAGCGGGACCTACGAGCAGTACTTC; CDR3 protein: CASSPGRPPSGTYEQYF
J gene: TRBJ2-7; clone size: -; D gene: -; V gene: TRBV10-2; CDR3 DNA: TGCGCCAGCAGTGACACCGGGACCCCACTCTCCTACGAGCAGTACTTC; CDR3 protein: CASSDTGTPLSYEQYF
J gene: TRBJ2-7; clone size: once; D gene: TRBD2; V gene: TRBV12-3/TRBV12-4; CDR3 DNA: TGTGCCAGCTGTTTAGGAGTGGGGCTAGCGGGAGGTAGCTCCTACGAGCAGTACTTC; CDR3 protein: CASCLGVGLAGGSSYEQYF
J gene: TRBJ2-1; clone size: few; D gene: TRBD2; V gene: TRBV27; CDR3 DNA: TGTGCCAGCAGTTTCGTGCTAGCGGGGCTCTACAATGAGCAGTTCTTC; CDR3 protein: CASSFVLAGLYNEQFF
J gene: TRBJ2-4; clone size: -; D gene: -; V gene: TRBV14; CDR3 DNA: TGTGCCAGCAGCCGCGAGCAGGGCGTCAAAAACATTCAGTACTTC; CDR3 protein: CASSREQGVKNIQYF
J gene: TRBJ2-2; clone size: few; D gene: -; V gene: TRBV10-3; CDR3 DNA: TGTGCCATCCGACAGACCCCCGGCGGGGAGCTGTTTTTT; CDR3 protein: CAIRQTPGGELFF
J gene: TRBJ2-5; clone size: -; D gene: -; V gene: TRBV7-2; CDR3 DNA: TGTGCCAGCAGCTCCGGGACACGCGCTCAAGAGACCCAGTACTTC; CDR3 protein: CASSSGTRAQETQYF
J gene: TRBJ2-3; clone size: many; D gene: TRBD2; V gene: TRBV5-1; CDR3 DNA: TGCGCCAGCAGCTTACTAGCGGGAGGAAGCACAGATACGCAGTATTTT; CDR3 protein: CASSLLAGGSTDTQYF
J gene: TRBJ2-1; clone size: few; D gene: TRBD1; V gene: TRBV20-1; CDR3 DNA: TGCAGTGCTGACAGGGTCCTAAGCTCCTACAATGAGCAGTTCTTC; CDR3 protein: CSADRVLSSYNEQFF
J gene: TRBJ2-5; clone size: once; D gene: -; V gene: TRBV5-1; CDR3 DNA: TGCGCCAGCAGCTTGAGTGGTACTAGACAAGAGACCCAGTACTTC; CDR3 protein: CASSLSGTRQETQYF
J gene: TRBJ1-2; clone size: few; D gene: -; V gene: TRBV12-3/TRBV12-4; CDR3 DNA: TGTGCCAGCAGCCTAAGACAGCTCTATGGCTACACCTTC; CDR3 protein: CASSLRQLYGYTF
J gene: TRBJ2-1; clone size: -; D gene: TRBD2; V gene: TRBV5-1; CDR3 DNA: TGCGCCAGCAGCTTGTGGGAGGGCCGCGATAATGAGCAGTTCTTC; CDR3 protein: CASSLWEGRDNEQFF